A selection of T cell receptor beta chains follows, all from one sample in a study of cytomegalovirus exposure and HLA in healthy donors. Repertoires were generated with immunoSEQ multiplex PCR, while TCRdb's copy carries only in-frame clones and drops some. This table holds 97,000 or so clones, about 74% found once. Sequenced input: PBMCs. The receptors derive from a male donor in good health and CMV-seropositive. The CDR3 runs from the conserved cysteine through the conserved F or W.

v_call: TRBV6-4
cdr3_aa: CAPPQGYEQYF

v_call: TRBV10-3
cdr3_aa: CAISNDPGGEQFF

v_call: TRBV5-1
cdr3_aa: CASSLAGALGTGELFF

v_call: TRBV4-1
cdr3_aa: CASSQDRGSPDGYTF

v_call: TRBV27
cdr3_aa: CASSLTVSVAKNSQYF

v_call: TRBV7-2
cdr3_aa: CASSWRQGSDEQFF

v_call: TRBV9
cdr3_aa: CASSTRTGRSPGNTIYF

v_call: TRBV6-5
cdr3_aa: CASSYSLLADTQYF

v_call: TRBV19
cdr3_aa: CASSQGAGETQYF

v_call: TRBV14
cdr3_aa: CASSQERRPRRDTQYF